These 22 T cell receptor beta chains came from one sample sequenced in a study of OX40 agonist ivuxolimab in advanced cancers. Only in-frame clones appear in the TCRdb table, and some are missing; sequencing was by immunoSEQ multiplex PCR. The sample contains about 68,000 clones, around 93% of which appear only once. The sequences come from CD4+ or CD8+ T cells sorted from blood, collected in a trial of the OX40 agonist ivuxolimab. These TCRs come from an adult with an advanced solid tumor such as melanoma, head and neck, liver or kidney cancer.

This sequence joins TRBV5-1 and TRBJ2-7; D is undetermined. The CDR3 has 13 residues. The germline V gene has CDR1 SGHRS and CDR2 YFSETQ. V shed 4 bases and J shed 2 bases, with 10 bases lying between them. CDR3: CASSVSRTYEQYF. CDR3 DNA: TGCGCCAGCAGCGTATCCCGAACCTACGAGCAGTACTTC.

The chain employs TRBV5-6 and TRBJ1-1; TRBD1 agrees at 7 bases. The CDR3 loop spans 13 amino acids. Germline lookup yields CDR1 SGHDT and CDR2 YYEEEE. V trimming: 4 bases; J trimming: 5 bases; junction bases outside the gene matches: 5. This CDR3 is CASSTTGRTEAFF. The CDR3 region has the DNA TGTGCCAGCAGCACGACAGGGCGGACTGAAGCTTTCTTT.

The chain employs TRBV15 and TRBJ2-6; no firm D call. V gave up 1 base and J gave up 1 base, with 5 bases separating them. Germline V gene data show CDR1 as LNHNV and CDR2 as YYDKDF (reference sequence). There are 15 residues in the CDR3. This CDR3 is CATSRAFSGANVLTF. The CDR3, as DNA: TGTGCCACCAGCAGAGCATTTTCTGGGGCCAACGTCCTGACTTTC.

The rearrangement joins TRBV5-1 to TRBJ2-2, with D perhaps matching TRBD2 (5 bases). The CDR3 contains 15 residues. Germline V gene sequence: CDR1 SGHRS, CDR2 YFSETQ. V was trimmed by 2 bases and J by 1 base, leaving 9 bases between them. CDR3: CASSFLRGNTGELFF. The CDR3 region has the DNA TGCGCCAGCAGCTTCCTCCGGGGGAACACCGGGGAGCTGTTTTTT. The full variable domain, its missing parts supplied by reference TRBV5-1 and TRBJ2-2, is KAGVTQTPRYLIKTRGQQVTLSCSPISGHRSVSWYQQTPGQGLQFLFEYFSETQRNKGNFPGRFSGRQFSNSRSEMNVSTLELGDSALYLCASSFLRGNTGELFFGEGSRLTVL.

The V gene is TRBV19, the J gene TRBJ2-3, with TRBD1 matching over 8 bases. Germline V CDR1 and CDR2: LNHDA, SQIVND (reference sequence). The CDR3 is 15 amino acids. V was pared by 4 bases and J by 0 bases, with 3 bases of the junction left unmatched. The CDR3 is CASSKQGGSTDTQYF. The CDR3 DNA follows: TGTGCCAGTAGTAAACAGGGGGGAAGCACAGATACGCAGTATTTT.

The chain is built from TRBV2 and TRBJ1-6; perhaps TRBD1 as D (6 bases). The germline gives CDR1 SNHLY, CDR2 FYNNEI. The CDR3 consists of 14 residues. Trimming left V 8 bases short and J 6 bases short, with 14 bases between. CDR3 protein: CASGDTGFNSPLHF. Written as DNA, the CDR3 is TGTGCCAGCGGGGACACAGGATTTAATTCACCCCTCCACTTT. Full variable domain (remainder filled in from reference TRBV2 and TRBJ1-6): EPEVTQTPSHQVTQMGQEVILRCVPISNHLYFYWYRQILGQKVEFLVSFYNNEISEKSEIFDDQFSVERPDGSNFTLKIRSTKLEDSAMYFCASGDTGFNSPLHFGNGTRLTVT.

This chain connects TRBV6-5 to TRBJ2-7; possibly TRBD1 for D (6 bases). This CDR3 is built from 13 residues. V dropped 6 bases and J dropped 3 bases, with 12 bases sitting between them. Germline-derived CDR1 and CDR2 are MNHEY and SVGAGI. The CDR3 DNA reads as TGTGCCAGCAGAAGGACAGCAGGCTACGAGCAGTACTTC. This gives the protein CASRRTAGYEQYF.

This sequence joins TRBV7-2 and TRBJ1-1; possible D gene TRBD1, 5 bases. V was trimmed by 1 base and J by 5 bases, leaving 11 bases between them. CDR3 size: 14 residues. Germline V gene data show CDR1 as SGHTA and CDR2 as FQGNSA. DNA of the CDR3: TGTGCCAGCAGCTTAGAGGGGCGGAGGACTGAAGCTTTCTTT. Residues: CASSLEGRRTEAFF. The full variable domain, rest sourced from reference TRBV7-2 and TRBJ1-1, is GAGVSQSPSNKVTEKGKDVELRCDPISGHTALYWYRQSLGQGLEFLIYFQGNSAPDKSGLPSDRFSAERTGGSVSTLTIQRTQQEDSAVYLCASSLEGRRTEAFFGQGTRLTVV.

The chain employs TRBV5-4 and TRBJ2-5; 7 nucleotides line up with TRBD1. The J segment lost 1 base and the V segment lost 3 bases, leaving 3 bases of the junction unmatched. CDR3 length equals 14 residues. Germline CDR1 is SGHNT and CDR2 is YYREEE (reference sequence). The CDR3 sequence is CASSSGQSQETQYF. CDR3 nucleotide sequence: TGTGCCAGCAGCTCGGGACAGTCCCAAGAGACCCAGTACTTC.

This clone was observed a few times. The genes are TRBV7-9 and TRBJ2-7, with D perhaps TRBD2 (6 bases). Germline values: CDR1 SEHNR, CDR2 FQNEAQ (reference sequence). The CDR3 has 16 amino acids. The V end was cut by 5 bases, the J end by 12 bases, with 29 bases between. This chain's CDR3 is CASSQLLEGAGTMRYF. As DNA, the CDR3 is TGTGCCAGCAGCCAGCTTTTGGAGGGAGCAGGGACGATGCGGTACTTC. The variable domain in full, with the rest retrieved from reference TRBV7-9 and TRBJ2-7, is DTGVSQNPRHKITKRGQNVTFRCDPISEHNRLYWYRQTLGQGPEFLTYFQNEAQLEKSRLLSDRFSAERPKGSFSTLEIQRTEQGDSAMYLCASSQLLEGAGTMRYFGPGTRLTVT.

The chain uses TRBV11-2 and TRBJ1-2, with D maybe TRBD1 (6 bases). Trimming stripped 5 bases from V and 0 bases from J, with 13 bases between. Germline values: CDR1 SGHAT, CDR2 FQNNGV. This CDR3 comprises 15 residues. The CDR3: CASSPDYRANYGYTF. The DNA of the CDR3 is TGTGCCAGCAGCCCCGATTACAGGGCTAACTATGGCTACACCTTC.

This clone is a singleton in its sample. The J gene is TRBJ2-7, the V gene TRBV6-6, with 7 nucleotides matching TRBD2. V gave up 10 bases and J gave up 2 bases; unmatched junction bases: 5. Germline V gives CDR1 MNHNY, CDR2 SVGAGI (reference sequence). The CDR3 has 12 residues. CDR3 amino acids: CATQRETYEQYF. CDR3 DNA sequence: TGTGCCACCCAGCGGGAAACCTACGAGCAGTACTTC.

This chain connects TRBV5-1 to TRBJ2-1; D possibly corresponds to TRBD2 (6 bases). Germline values: CDR1 SGHRS, CDR2 YFSETQ. The CDR3 sequence is 14 residues long. Trimming took off 6 bases at V and 6 bases at J, with 16 bases between the two ends. CDR3 bases: TGCGCCAGCACCCTCGGACTAATAGGCAATGAGCAGTTCTTC. Its protein is CASTLGLIGNEQFF.

This clone has just one count. The chain recombines TRBV30 with TRBJ1-5; TRBD1 matches at 7 bases. Germline CDR1 GTSNPN, CDR2 SVGIG (reference sequence). The CDR3 length is 13 residues. V shed 5 bases and J 3 bases; nucleotides not matched to a gene: 4. This CDR3 reads CAWATGTNQPQHF. CDR3 coding DNA: TGTGCCTGGGCGACAGGGACCAATCAGCCCCAGCATTTT.

This chain joins TRBV2 and TRBJ2-5; 7 positions agree with TRBD2. J lost 2 bases, V lost 4 bases, and 7 bases had no gene match. Looked up from germline, CDR1 is SNHLY and CDR2 is FYNNEI. This CDR3 is built from 15 residues. CDR3 residues: CASSVRLAAQETQYF. DNA for the CDR3: TGTGCCAGCAGTGTGAGGCTAGCGGCTCAAGAGACCCAGTACTTC. The variable domain in full, with the rest retrieved from reference TRBV2 and TRBJ2-5, is EPEVTQTPSHQVTQMGQEVILRCVPISNHLYFYWYRQILGQKVEFLVSFYNNEISEKSEIFDDQFSVERPDGSNFTLKIRSTKLEDSAMYFCASSVRLAAQETQYFGPGTRLLVL.

The chain couples TRBV18 to TRBJ2-5; no firm D call. CDR1 KGHSH and CDR2 LQKENI come from the germline V gene. This CDR3 comprises 13 residues. The V end was cut by 3 bases, the J end by 5 bases, with 10 bases between. CDR3 DNA: TGTGCCAGCTCACCGTCGGTAGGGGAGACCCAGTACTTC. Protein sequence: CASSPSVGETQYF.

The chain combines TRBV5-1 with TRBJ1-3; maybe TRBD1 (5 bases). V was shortened by 4 bases and J by 4 bases, with 12 bases between the two germline ends. Per germline, CDR1 SGHRS and CDR2 YFSETQ. This CDR3 is 14 amino acids long. This CDR3 is CASSGGTEGNTIYF. The DNA of the CDR3 is TGCGCCAGCAGCGGGGGAACCGAAGGAAACACCATATATTTT.

This chain uses TRBV10-2 with TRBJ2-1; 7 bases align to TRBD2. The J segment lost 0 bases and the V segment lost 4 bases, leaving 12 bases of the junction unmatched. Germline-derived CDR1 and CDR2 are WSHSY and SAAADI. There are 18 residues in the CDR3. The CDR3 protein is CASSAPRVAGISYNEQFF. The DNA of the CDR3 is TGCGCCAGCAGTGCCCCCCGAGTAGCGGGCATCTCCTACAATGAGCAGTTCTTC.

The chain joins TRBV7-3 to TRBJ2-1; TRBD2 matches at 12 bases. With V trimmed by 4 bases and J by 2 bases, 3 bases remained unmatched. The CDR3 totals 16 residues. Germline CDR1 SGHTA, CDR2 FQGTGA. The CDR3 DNA reads as TGTGCCAGCAGCTCCCTAGCGGGAGGGCCCTACAATGAGCAGTTCTTC. Encoded protein: CASSSLAGGPYNEQFF.

By sample fraction, this clone is medium-sized (0.01 to 0.1%). J is TRBJ1-1 and V is TRBV19; no clear D. This CDR3 comprises 13 residues. Trimming removed 4 bases from V and 1 base from J, with 7 bases in between. The germline V gene encodes CDR1 LNHDA and CDR2 SQIVND (reference sequence). CDR3 in amino acids: CASSSSGNTEAFF. The CDR3 DNA follows: TGTGCCAGTAGTAGCTCGGGGAACACTGAAGCTTTCTTT.

The CDR3 sequence: CASSSESNQPQHF. Here the CDR3 DNA reads TGTGCCAGCAGTTCCGAGAGCAATCAGCCCCAGCATTTT. The V gene is TRBV2, the J gene TRBJ1-5; D remains ambiguous. Germline V lookup: CDR1 SNHLY, CDR2 FYNNEI. Trimming removed 5 bases at V and 1 base at J, with 6 bases between. The CDR3 runs to 13 residues.

This rearrangement joins TRBV6-5 to TRBJ2-7; 10 nucleotides align to TRBD2. CDR3 length equals 13 residues. V was clipped by 6 bases and J by 7 bases; unmatched bases: 6. Per the germline V gene, CDR1 is MNHEY and CDR2 is SVGAGI. CDR3 nucleotides: TGTGCCAGCAGGCCTAGCGGGAGCAGGGAGCAGTACTTC. Translated: CASRPSGSREQYF.